The sequence of this TCR beta chain was determined in a study of T cells in Graves' hyperthyroidism and ophthalmopathy (dated by TCRdb to the late 2010s). Study-level background: Peripheral blood samples were taken at initial diagnosis, before any treatment was given. TCR V-J signatures able to tell the groups apart were searched for in a discovery cohort of around 95 patients, of whom over 40 had Graves' ophthalmopathy and around 57 had stable Graves' hyperthyroidism. An independent validation cohort of 18 to 20 hyperthyroidism patients and about 16 patients who later progressed to ophthalmopathy tested prospective prediction of ophthalmopathy. The approximately 98 discovery patients were randomly divided into training and test sets at a 7:3 ratio. The study also compared thyroid tissue and blood T-cell repertoires from roughly 6 Graves' hyperthyroidism patients. After blood sampling, hyperthyroidism patients were treated with methimazole at a starting dose of 30 mg daily, and ophthalmopathy patients were treated with high-dose intravenous methylprednisolone. TCR Vbeta CDR3 sequencing of 120 to 150 peripheral blood samples (approximately 44 ophthalmopathy, 75 or so hyperthyroidism and approximately 17 progressor patients) is reported in the paper.

The V and J ends are trimmed by 5 bases and 4 bases, leaving 17 bases between them. CDR1 and CDR2 were assigned from the germline V gene as MGHRA and YSYEKL. There are 16 amino acids in the CDR3, from cysteine to phenylalanine inclusive. Only the CDR3 DNA stays, 48 bases, in frame from base 1. This clonotype has a handful of counts. The antigen it binds to is not known. Per-base quality was not reported, and no clone a single base away is much larger than it. The TCR beta CDR3 regions were amplified from RNA transcripts. The first round of RT-PCR for the TCR CDR3 was performed with the HTBI primer set and the Qiagen OneStep RT-PCR kit. Libraries were constructed in a second round of multiplex PCR, after which size selection and purification were carried out. Paired-end sequencing of the libraries was performed with 100 bp reads on an Illumina HiSeq2000. On the authors' methods: SOAPnuke was used to process the raw data, removing reads that contained adapters or uncalled bases, had a mean Phred below 15, or lacked an exact match to the constant primer or identifier. High-quality paired reads were merged with COPE v1.2.5, and unique nucleotide sequences were defined as clonotypes. MiTCR v1.1 was used to align clonotypes to the IMGT TRBV, TRBD and TRBJ reference segments. Analysis was restricted to V-J combinations with a frequency above 0.0001, which covered just over 98% of repertoires. The TCS score was defined as F50 (clonal expansion) divided by E x V (chaos), with BLOSUM62-based TCRdist calculated between CDR3 peptides within each V-J. Welch's t-statistics and random forest reduced roughly 500 V-J features to roughly 13, which were used in a naive Bayes classifier (R e1071). In TCRdb, the public reads were trimmed at Q25 with fastp and aligned with MiXCR, with productive beta chains retained. Identical CDR3 protein sequences are pooled into one entry, listed with their most common genes and DNA. The authors' filters were not applied to this entry. This sample lists about 350,000 distinct CDR3 sequences; approximately 14% were detected once. Roughly 19% of the sample is held by the ten biggest clonotypes.

Ophthalmopathy patients had moderately to severely active disease, Clinical Activity Score of at least 3, NOSPECS grade of at least 4, and duration under 3 months. Exclusion was applied to patients with uncontrolled infections, other autoimmune diseases, pregnancy or lactation. Diagnoses were established on the basis of clinical symptoms, serum thyroxine and TRAb, thyroid ultrasound, and orbital computed tomography. PBMCs were isolated from 10 ml of fresh peripheral blood by Ficoll-Paque density gradient centrifugation. Total RNA was extracted with Trizol reagent, and quality was checked on an Agilent 2100 Bioanalyzer. Study-level results and caveats: During validation, the model predicted progression to ophthalmopathy a median of roughly six months ahead of onset, with approximately 71% sensitivity and less than 85% specificity. In cross-validation, a model built on a 13 V-J signature told ophthalmopathy apart from stable hyperthyroidism with under 90% sensitivity and about 81% specificity, and in testing the same model reached 80%/75%. Blood samples also contained most of the expanded thyroid clonotypes (frequency above 0.001), which suggests that blood repertoires may reflect thyroid immune responses. Sample size was not statistically predetermined, and blinding of investigators to group allocation was not performed.

The source of this sequence is a woman aged 60-75 years with Graves' ophthalmopathy. Input material: blood. Recombination linked TRBV4-1 to TRBJ2-2, with the D gene too uncertain to name. The DNA reads TGCGCCAGCAGCTCTTTCCTCGGACGCGGCACCGGGGAGCTGTTTTTT. Its product reads: CASSSFLGRGTGELFF.